What follows are 4 T cell receptor beta chains derived from one specimen sequenced in a study of blood T cells in healthy people across ages. PCR was performed a second time for roughly 6 to 12 cycles using a sample-barcoded 5' primer and a J-beta primer mix. TCRdb itself ran the 5' RACE reads through MiXCR, one entry per CDR3 protein. Of 650,000 to 900,000 distinct CDR3 sequences in the sample, around two thirds were seen once. The sequenced sample consisted of blood. The receptors were gathered from a man younger than 45 in good health.

CDR3 region: CSARLTQHYNNEQFF. The CDR3 region has the DNA TGCAGTGCTAGACTCACCCAGCACTACAACAATGAGCAGTTCTTC. V and J are TRBV20-1 and TRBJ2-1; no definite D call. V lost 2 bases and J 5 bases, leaving 16 bases between the germline ends. The CDR3 sequence is 15 residues long. CDR1 is DFQATT, CDR2 SNEGSKA, per germline (reference sequence).

In its sample, this clonotype was seen a few times. The V and J genes are TRBV29-1 and TRBJ2-7, with 9 bases identical to TRBD1. Trimming at V came to 7 bases and at J to 2 bases, leaving 6 bases not matched to a gene. CDR1 and CDR2 (germline): SQVTM, ANQGSEA. The CDR3 has 13 amino acids. The CDR3 is CSGSGQGTYEQYF. CDR3 coding DNA: TGCAGCGGTAGCGGACAGGGGACCTACGAGCAGTACTTC.

V gene TRBV12-3 or TRBV12-4 combines with J gene TRBJ1-2; D call uncertain. This CDR3 has 14 amino acids. V dropped 5 bases and J dropped 10 bases, with 20 bases sitting between them. The DNA for the CDR3 is TGTGCCAGCAGTCTGCCAGAGGACCGAGCCGACTACACCTTC. Translation gives CASSLPEDRADYTF.

This chain joins TRBV4-2 and TRBJ2-5; 7 bases match TRBD1. V was clipped by 1 base and J by 4 bases; unmatched bases: 9. Germline V gives CDR1 LGHNA, CDR2 YNFKEQ. This CDR3 comprises 16 residues. The CDR3 region is CASSQASTGSSETQYF. The CDR3 nucleotides are TGTGCCAGCAGCCAAGCGTCGACAGGGTCGTCAGAGACCCAGTACTTC.